This T cell receptor beta chain was retrieved from a study of cytotoxic CD8 clonotypes in ibrutinib-treated CLL. In the study overall: Partial response occurred in some 25 patients and complete response in 2; at median around 70 months, about 14 remained remitted and some 12 progressed. With a range of 6 to 36, the median treatment time before response samples were taken was more than nine months. Study-wide results and limits: Shared public clonotypes were rare, and on treatment they either got smaller or stayed the same. In comparison with age-matched healthy donors, baseline clonality was higher and tracked circulating CD8+ T-cell counts.

Repertoires were generated with immunoSEQ multiplex PCR, while TCRdb's copy carries only in-frame clones and drops some. The sample lists over 70,000 clones, roughly 86% occurring once. On this clone: What it recognizes is unknown.

The clonotype comes from a human donor with chronic lymphocytic leukemia. The starting material was PBMCs, obtained before ibrutinib treatment.

CDR3 coding DNA: TGTGCCAGCAGACGAGACGGGGTCACTGAAGCTTTCTTT. This gives the protein CASRRDGVTEAFF. V and J are TRBV7-9 and TRBJ1-1, with D hard to call. Germline V gene data show CDR1 as SEHNR and CDR2 as FQNEAQ (reference sequence). The CDR3 has 13 amino acids. The germline V and J ends were trimmed by 6 bases and 4 bases, with 12 bases remaining between them.